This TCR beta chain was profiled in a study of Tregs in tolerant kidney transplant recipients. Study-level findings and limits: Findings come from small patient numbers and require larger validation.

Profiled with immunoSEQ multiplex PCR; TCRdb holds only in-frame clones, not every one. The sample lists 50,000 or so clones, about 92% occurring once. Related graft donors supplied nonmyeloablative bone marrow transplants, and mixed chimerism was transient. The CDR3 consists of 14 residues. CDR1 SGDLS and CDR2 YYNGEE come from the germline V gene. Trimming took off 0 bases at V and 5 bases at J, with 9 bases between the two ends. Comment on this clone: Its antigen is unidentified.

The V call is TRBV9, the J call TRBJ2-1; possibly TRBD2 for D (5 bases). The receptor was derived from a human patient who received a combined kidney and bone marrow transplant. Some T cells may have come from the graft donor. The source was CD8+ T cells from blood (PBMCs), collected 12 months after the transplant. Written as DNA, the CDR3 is TGTGCCAGCAGCGTAGAGATCGGGAACAATGAGCAGTTCTTC. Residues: CASSVEIGNNEQFF.